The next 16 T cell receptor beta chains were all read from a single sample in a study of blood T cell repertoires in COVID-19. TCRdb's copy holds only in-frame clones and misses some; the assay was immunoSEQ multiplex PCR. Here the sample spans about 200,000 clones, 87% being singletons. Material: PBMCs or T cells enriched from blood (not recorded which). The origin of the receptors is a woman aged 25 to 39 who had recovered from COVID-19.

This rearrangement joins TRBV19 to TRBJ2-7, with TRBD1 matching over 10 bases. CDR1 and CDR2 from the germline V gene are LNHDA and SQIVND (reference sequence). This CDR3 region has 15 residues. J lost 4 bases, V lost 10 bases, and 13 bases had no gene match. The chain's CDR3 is CATWTVGTGDYEQYF. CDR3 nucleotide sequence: TGTGCCACGTGGACCGTAGGGACAGGGGATTACGAGCAGTACTTC.

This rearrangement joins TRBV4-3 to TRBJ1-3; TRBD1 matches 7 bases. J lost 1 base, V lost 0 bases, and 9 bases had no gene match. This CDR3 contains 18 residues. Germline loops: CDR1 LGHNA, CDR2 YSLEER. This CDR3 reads CASSQDMRQGISGNTIYF. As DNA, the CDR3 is TGCGCCAGCAGCCAAGATATGAGACAGGGCATATCTGGAAACACCATATATTTT.

CDR3 loop: CATIGQADRGLSSYNSPLHF. CDR3 sequence (DNA): TGTGCCACCATCGGCCAGGCGGACAGGGGGTTGAGCTCCTATAATTCACCCCTCCACTTT. V is TRBV24-1 and J is TRBJ1-6; 10 bases map to TRBD1. Germline values: CDR1 KGHDR, CDR2 SFDVKD. The trim removed 8 bases at V and 0 bases at J, leaving 15 bases unmatched. The CDR3 spans 20 residues.

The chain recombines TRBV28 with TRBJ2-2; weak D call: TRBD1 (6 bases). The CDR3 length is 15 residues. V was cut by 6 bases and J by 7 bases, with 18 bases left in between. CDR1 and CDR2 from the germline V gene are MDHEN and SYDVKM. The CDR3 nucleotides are TGTGCCAGCAGGATAAAACAGGGTTCGGGCGGGGAGCTGTTTTTT. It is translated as CASRIKQGSGGELFF.

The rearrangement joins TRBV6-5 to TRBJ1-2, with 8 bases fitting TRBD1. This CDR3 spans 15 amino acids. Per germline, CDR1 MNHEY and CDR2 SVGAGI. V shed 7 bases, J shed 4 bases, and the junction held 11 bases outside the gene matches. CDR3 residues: CASTLDQGAVYGYTF. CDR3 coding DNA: TGTGCCAGCACCTTGGACCAGGGGGCGGTCTATGGCTACACCTTC.

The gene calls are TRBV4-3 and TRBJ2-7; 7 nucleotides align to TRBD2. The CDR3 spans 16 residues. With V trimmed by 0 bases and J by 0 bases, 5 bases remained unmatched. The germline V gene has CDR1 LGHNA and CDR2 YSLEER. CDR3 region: CASSQDQRGGSYEQYF. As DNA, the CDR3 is TGCGCCAGCAGCCAAGACCAGCGGGGAGGCTCCTACGAGCAGTACTTC.

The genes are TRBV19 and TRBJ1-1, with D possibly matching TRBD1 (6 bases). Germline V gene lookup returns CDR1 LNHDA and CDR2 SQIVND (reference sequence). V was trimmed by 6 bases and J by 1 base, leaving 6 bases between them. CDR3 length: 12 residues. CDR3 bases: TGTGCCAGTAGGGGACAGAACACTGAAGCTTTCTTT. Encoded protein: CASRGQNTEAFF.

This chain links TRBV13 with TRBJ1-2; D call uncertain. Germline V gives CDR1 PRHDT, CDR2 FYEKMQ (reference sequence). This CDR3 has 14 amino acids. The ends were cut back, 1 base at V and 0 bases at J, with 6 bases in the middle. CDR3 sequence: CASSLVNPNYGYTF. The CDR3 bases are TGTGCCAGCAGCTTAGTTAATCCTAACTATGGCTACACCTTC.

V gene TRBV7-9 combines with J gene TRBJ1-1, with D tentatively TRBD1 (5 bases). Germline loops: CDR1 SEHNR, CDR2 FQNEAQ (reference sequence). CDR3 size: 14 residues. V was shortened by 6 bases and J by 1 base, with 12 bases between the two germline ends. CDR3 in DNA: TGTGCCAGCAGTCTGAATGGACAGAACACTGAAGCTTTCTTT. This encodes CASSLNGQNTEAFF.

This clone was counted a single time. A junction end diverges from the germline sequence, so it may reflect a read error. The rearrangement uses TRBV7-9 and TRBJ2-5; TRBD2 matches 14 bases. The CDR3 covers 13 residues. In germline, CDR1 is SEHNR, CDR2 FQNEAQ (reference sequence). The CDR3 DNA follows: TGTGCCAGCCCGGGACTAGCGGGGGTTTTCGGTGACTTC. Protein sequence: CASPGLAGVFGDF.

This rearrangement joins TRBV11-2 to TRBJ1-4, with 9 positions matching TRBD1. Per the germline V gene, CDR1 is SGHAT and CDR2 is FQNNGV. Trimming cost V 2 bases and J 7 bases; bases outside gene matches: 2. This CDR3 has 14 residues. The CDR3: CASSLMGQGEKLFF. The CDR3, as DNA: TGTGCCAGCAGCTTAATGGGACAGGGTGAAAAACTGTTTTTT. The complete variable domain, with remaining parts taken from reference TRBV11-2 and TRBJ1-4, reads EAGVAQSPRYKIIEKRQSVAFWCNPISGHATLYWYQQILGQGPKLLIQFQNNGVVDDSQLPKDRFSAERLKGVDSTLKIQPAKLEDSAVYLCASSLMGQGEKLFFGSGTQLSVL.

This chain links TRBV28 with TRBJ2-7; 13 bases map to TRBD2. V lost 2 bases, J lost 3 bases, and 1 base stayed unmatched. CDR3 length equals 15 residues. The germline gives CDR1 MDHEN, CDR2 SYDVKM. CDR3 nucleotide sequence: TGTGCCAGCAGTTTAGGGACTAGCGGGGTCTACGAGCAGTACTTC. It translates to CASSLGTSGVYEQYF.

In DNA, the CDR3 is TGTGCCTGGGACCTAGGATTGGCAGATACGCAGTATTTT. Its protein is CAWDLGLADTQYF. The V call is TRBV30, the J call TRBJ2-3; no clear D. Trimming pared 5 bases from V and 4 bases from J, leaving 13 bases between. The CDR3 is made up of 13 amino acids. Germline CDR1 GTSNPN, CDR2 SVGIG (reference sequence). The whole variable domain, filled in from reference TRBV30 and TRBJ2-3, reads SQTIHQWPATLVQPVGSPLSLECTVEGTSNPNLYWYRQAAGRGLQLLFYSVGIGQISSEVPQNLSASRPQDRQFILSSKKLLLSDSGFYLCAWDLGLADTQYFGPGTRLTVL.

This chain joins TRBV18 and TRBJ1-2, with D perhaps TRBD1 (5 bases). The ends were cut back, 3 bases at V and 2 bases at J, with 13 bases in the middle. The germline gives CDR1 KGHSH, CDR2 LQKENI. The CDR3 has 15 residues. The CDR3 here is CASSPTRAANYGYTF. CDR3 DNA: TGTGCCAGCTCACCCACCAGGGCAGCCAACTATGGCTACACCTTC.

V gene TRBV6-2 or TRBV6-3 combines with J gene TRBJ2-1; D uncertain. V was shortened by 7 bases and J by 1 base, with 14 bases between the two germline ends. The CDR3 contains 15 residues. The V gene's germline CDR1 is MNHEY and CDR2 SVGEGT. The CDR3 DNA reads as TGTGCCAGCACCCCCTCTGGAGCTTCCTACAATGAGCAGTTCTTC. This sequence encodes CASTPSGASYNEQFF.

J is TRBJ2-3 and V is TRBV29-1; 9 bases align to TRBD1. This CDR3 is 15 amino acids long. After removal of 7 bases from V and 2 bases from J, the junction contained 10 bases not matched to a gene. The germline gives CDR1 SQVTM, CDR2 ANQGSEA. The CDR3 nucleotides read TGCAGCGGAGAGGACAGGGGATTTTTCACAGATACGCAGTATTTT. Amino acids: CSGEDRGFFTDTQYF.